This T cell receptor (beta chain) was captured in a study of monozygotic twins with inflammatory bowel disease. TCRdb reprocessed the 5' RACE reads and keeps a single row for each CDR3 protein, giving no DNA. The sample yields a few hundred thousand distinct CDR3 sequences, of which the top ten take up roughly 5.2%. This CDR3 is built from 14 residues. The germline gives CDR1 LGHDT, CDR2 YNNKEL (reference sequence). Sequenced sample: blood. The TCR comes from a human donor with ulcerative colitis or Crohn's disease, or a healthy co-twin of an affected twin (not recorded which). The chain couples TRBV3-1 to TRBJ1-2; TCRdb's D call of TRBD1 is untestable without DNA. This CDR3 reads CASSQWGPEPGYTF.